This T cell receptor (beta chain) was recovered during a study of high-grade serous ovarian cancer treatment subgroups. About the research overall: On average, approximately 14,000 reads and about 8,100 unique TCR beta rearrangements were obtained per sample.

TCRdb's copy holds only in-frame clones and misses some; the assay was immunoSEQ multiplex PCR. The sample yields about 4,700 clones, approximately 70% seen once. Tumor samples were taken before definitive surgery or chemotherapy. Germline V CDR1 and CDR2: MDHEN, SYDVKM. The CDR3 runs to 13 residues. Trimming removed 4 bases from V and 5 bases from J; junction bases left unmatched: 1. Study conclusions and caveats: Higher neoantigen levels went with greater TCR clonal relatedness. Repertoire similarity ranged about 0.1 to 0.79 between tumors of one patient.

A remark on this clone: Antigen: not known.

The receptor was isolated from a human donor with high-grade serous ovarian cancer. The chain is built from TRBV28 and TRBJ1-5; 8 bases fit TRBD1. The specimen was tumor tissue. In DNA, the CDR3 is TGTGCCAGCAGTTCAGGGGGCGATCAGCCCCAGCATTTT. Translation gives CASSSGGDQPQHF. Full variable domain (rest looked up from reference TRBV28 and TRBJ1-5): DVKVTQSSRYLVKRTGEKVFLECVQDMDHENMFWYRQDPGLGLRLIYFSYDVKMKEKGDIPEGYSVSREKKERFSLILESASTNQTSMYLCASSSGGDQPQHFGDGTRLSIL.